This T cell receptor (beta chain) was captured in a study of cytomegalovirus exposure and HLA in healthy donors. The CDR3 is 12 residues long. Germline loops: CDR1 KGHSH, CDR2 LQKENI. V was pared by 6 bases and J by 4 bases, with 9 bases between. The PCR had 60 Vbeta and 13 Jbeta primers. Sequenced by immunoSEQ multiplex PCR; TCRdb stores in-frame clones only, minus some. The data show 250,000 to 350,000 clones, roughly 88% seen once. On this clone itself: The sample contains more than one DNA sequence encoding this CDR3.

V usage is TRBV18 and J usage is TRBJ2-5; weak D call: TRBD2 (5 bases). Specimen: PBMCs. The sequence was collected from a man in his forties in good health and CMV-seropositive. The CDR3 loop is CASSPGGETQYF. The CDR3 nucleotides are TGTGCCAGCTCGCCCGGAGGAGAGACCCAGTACTTC.